The present entry profiles one TCR beta chain with its context. The antigen remains undetermined. Per the germline V gene, CDR1 is LNHDA and CDR2 is SQIVND (reference sequence). This CDR3 contains 16 residues. V trimming: 5 bases; J trimming: 2 bases; junction bases outside the gene matches: 8. The repertoire was sequenced with immunoSEQ multiplex PCR; TCRdb's copy has only in-frame clones and lacks some. The top ten hold roughly 0.66% of the sample, which has fewer than 80,000 clones, less than 90% seen once. The entry originates in a study of OX40 agonist ivuxolimab in advanced cancers. As for the study in general: Patient treatment consisted of intravenous ivuxolimab administration every 2 weeks at 0.01 to 10 mg/kg. Participants averaged approximately 61 years of age (range about 23 to 80) and were 75% to 90% male. Study-level findings and limits: More expanded clones were seen, on average, in CD8+ T cells than in CD4+. Both CD4+ and CD8+ T cell populations in blood had undergone clonal expansion by week 6 at 0.1 to 3.0 mg/kg.

The rearrangement links TRBV19 to TRBJ2-3, with 9 bases matching TRBD2. Sequences were derived from CD4+ or CD8+ T cells sorted from blood, sampled in a trial of the OX40 agonist ivuxolimab. This TCR was sampled from an adult with an advanced solid tumor such as melanoma, head and neck, liver or kidney cancer. The CDR3, as DNA: TGTGCCAGTAGTTCGATAGCGGGGGCCAACACAGATACGCAGTATTTT. Its protein is CASSSIAGANTDTQYF.